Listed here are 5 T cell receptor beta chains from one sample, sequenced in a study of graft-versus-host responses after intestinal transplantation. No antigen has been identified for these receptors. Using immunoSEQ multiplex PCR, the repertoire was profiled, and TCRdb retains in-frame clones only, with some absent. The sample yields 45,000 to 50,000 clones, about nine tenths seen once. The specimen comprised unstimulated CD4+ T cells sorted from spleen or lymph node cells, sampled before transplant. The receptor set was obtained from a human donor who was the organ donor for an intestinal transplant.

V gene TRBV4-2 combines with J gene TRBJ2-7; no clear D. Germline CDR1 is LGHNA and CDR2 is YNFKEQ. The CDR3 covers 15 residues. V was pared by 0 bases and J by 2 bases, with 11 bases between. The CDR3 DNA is TGTGCCAGCAGCCAAGATTGGACGGCCGCCTACGAGCAGTACTTC. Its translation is CASSQDWTAAYEQYF.

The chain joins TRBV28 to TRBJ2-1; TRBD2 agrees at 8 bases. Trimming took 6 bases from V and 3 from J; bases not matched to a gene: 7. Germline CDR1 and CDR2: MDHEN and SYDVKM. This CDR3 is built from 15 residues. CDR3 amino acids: CASRKAGAGYNEQFF. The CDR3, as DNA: TGTGCCAGCAGAAAAGCGGGGGCGGGCTACAATGAGCAGTTCTTC.

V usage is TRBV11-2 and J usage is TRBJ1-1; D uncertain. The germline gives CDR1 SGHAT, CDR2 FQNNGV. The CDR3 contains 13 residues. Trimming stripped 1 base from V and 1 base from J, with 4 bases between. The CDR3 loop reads CASSLVRNTEAFF. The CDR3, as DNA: TGTGCCAGCAGCTTAGTGAGGAACACTGAAGCTTTCTTT.

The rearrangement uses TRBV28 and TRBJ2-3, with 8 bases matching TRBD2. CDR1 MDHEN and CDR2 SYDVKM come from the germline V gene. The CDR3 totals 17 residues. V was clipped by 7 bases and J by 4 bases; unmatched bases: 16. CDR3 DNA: TGTGCCAGCACCAAGAATTACCCAGCGGGAGTCGCAGATACGCAGTATTTT. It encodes CASTKNYPAGVADTQYF.

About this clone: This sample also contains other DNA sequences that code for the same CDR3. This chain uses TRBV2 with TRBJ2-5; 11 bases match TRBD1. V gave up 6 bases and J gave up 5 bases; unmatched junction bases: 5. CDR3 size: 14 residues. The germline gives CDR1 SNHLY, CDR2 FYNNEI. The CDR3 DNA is TGTGCCAGCAGCGGGACAGGGGGAGGGGAGACCCAGTACTTC. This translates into CASSGTGGGETQYF. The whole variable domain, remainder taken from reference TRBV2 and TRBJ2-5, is EPEVTQTPSHQVTQMGQEVILRCVPISNHLYFYWYRQILGQKVEFLVSFYNNEISEKSEIFDDQFSVERPDGSNFTLKIRSTKLEDSAMYFCASSGTGGGETQYFGPGTRLLVL.